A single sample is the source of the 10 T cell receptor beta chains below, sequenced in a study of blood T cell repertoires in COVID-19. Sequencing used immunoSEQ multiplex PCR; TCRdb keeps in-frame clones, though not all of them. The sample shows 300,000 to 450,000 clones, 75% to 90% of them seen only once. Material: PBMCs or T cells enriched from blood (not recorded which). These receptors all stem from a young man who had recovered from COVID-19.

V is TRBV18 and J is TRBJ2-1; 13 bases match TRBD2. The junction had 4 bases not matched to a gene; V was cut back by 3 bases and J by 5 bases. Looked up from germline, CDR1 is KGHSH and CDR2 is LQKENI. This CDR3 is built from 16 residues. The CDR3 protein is CASSPPGLAGNNEQFF. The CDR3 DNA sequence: TGTGCCAGCTCACCCCCGGGACTAGCGGGGAACAATGAGCAGTTCTTC.

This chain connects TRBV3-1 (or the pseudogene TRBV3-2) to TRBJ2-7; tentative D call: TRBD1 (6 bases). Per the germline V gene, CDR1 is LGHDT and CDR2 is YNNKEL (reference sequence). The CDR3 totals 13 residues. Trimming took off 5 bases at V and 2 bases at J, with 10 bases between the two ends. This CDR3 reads CASSIGQTYEQYF. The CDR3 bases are TGTGCCAGCAGCATAGGACAGACCTACGAGCAGTACTTC.

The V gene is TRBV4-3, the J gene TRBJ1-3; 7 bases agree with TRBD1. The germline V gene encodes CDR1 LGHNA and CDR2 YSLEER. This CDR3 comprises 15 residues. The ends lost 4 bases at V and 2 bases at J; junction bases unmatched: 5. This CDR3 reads CASSPGDRAGNTIYF. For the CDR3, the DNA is TGCGCCAGCAGCCCGGGTGACAGGGCTGGAAACACCATATATTTT.

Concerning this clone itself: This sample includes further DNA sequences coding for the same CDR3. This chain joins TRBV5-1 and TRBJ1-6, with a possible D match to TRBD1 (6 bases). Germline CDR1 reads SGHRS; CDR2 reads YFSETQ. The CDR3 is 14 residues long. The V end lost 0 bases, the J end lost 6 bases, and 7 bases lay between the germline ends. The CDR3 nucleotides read TGCGCCAGCAGCTTGGCCAGGGGTAATTCACCCCTCCACTTT. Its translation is CASSLARGNSPLHF.

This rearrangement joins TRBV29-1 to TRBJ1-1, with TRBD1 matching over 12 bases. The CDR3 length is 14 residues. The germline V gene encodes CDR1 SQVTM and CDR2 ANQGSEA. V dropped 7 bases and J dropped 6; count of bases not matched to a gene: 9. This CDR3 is CSGRPGTGGSEAFF. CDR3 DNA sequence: TGCAGCGGGCGTCCCGGGACAGGGGGCTCTGAAGCTTTCTTT.

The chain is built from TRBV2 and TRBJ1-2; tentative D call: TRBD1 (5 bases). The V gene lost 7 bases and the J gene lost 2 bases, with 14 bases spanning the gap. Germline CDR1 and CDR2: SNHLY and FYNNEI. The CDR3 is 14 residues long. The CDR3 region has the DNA TGTGCCAGCATTCGACTGGGGCAGAACTATGGCTACACCTTC. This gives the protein CASIRLGQNYGYTF. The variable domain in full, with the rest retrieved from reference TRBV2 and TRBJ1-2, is EPEVTQTPSHQVTQMGQEVILRCVPISNHLYFYWYRQILGQKVEFLVSFYNNEISEKSEIFDDQFSVERPDGSNFTLKIRSTKLEDSAMYFCASIRLGQNYGYTFGSGTRLTVV.

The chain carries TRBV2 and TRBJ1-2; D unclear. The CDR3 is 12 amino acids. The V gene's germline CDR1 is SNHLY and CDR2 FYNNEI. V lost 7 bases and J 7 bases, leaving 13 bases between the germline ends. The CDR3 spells CASTTFSSGYTF. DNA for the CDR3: TGTGCCAGCACTACCTTTTCGAGTGGCTACACCTTC.

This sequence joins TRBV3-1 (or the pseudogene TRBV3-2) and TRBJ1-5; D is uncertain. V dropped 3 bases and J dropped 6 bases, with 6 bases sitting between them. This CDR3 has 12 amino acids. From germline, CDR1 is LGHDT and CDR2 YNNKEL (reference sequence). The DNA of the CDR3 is TGTGCCAGCAGCCAGGGAGGTCAGCCCCAGCATTTT. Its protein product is CASSQGGQPQHF.

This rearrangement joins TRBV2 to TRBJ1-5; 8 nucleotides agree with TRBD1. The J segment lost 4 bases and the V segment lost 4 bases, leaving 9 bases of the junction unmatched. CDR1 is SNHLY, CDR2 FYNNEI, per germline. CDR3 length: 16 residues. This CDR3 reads CASSVPDRGGNQPQHF. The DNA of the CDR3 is TGTGCCAGCAGTGTCCCCGACAGGGGTGGAAATCAGCCCCAGCATTTT.

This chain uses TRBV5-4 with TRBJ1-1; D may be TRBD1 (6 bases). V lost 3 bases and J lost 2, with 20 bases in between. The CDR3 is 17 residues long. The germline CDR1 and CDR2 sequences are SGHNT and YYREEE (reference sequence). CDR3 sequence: CASSSLRGALPNTEAFF. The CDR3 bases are TGTGCCAGCAGCTCCCTGCGGGGGGCCCTTCCTAACACTGAAGCTTTCTTT. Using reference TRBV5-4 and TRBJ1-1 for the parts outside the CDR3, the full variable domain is ETGVTQSPTHLIKTRGQQVTLRCSSQSGHNTVSWYQQALGQGPQFIFQYYREEENGRGNFPPRFSGLQFPNYSSELNVNALELDDSALYLCASSSLRGALPNTEAFFGQGTRLTVV.